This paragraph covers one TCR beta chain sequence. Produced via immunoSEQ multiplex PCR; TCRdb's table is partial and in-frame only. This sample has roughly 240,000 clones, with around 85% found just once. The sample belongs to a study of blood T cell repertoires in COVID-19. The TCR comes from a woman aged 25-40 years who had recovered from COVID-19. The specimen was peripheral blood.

For the CDR3, the DNA is TGTGCCAGCAGTACCGGACAGGGGGCGCGGATTGGCTACACCTTC. Its translation: CASSTGQGARIGYTF. The rearrangement uses TRBV4-2 and TRBJ1-2; 11 nucleotides match TRBD1. Germline CDR1 and CDR2: LGHNA and YNFKEQ. Trimming removed 6 bases from V and 7 bases from J; junction bases left unmatched: 10. The length of the CDR3 is 15 residues.